The table lists the clone carrying this TCR beta chain with many counts. This entry is derived from a study of regulatory T cells in long-lasting Graves disease. The authors built TCR beta libraries using iRepertoire HTBI primers and Arm-PCR of CDR3 regions. TCRdb analysed the multiplex PCR reads with MiXCR anew, one entry per CDR3 protein. Among approximately 470,000 distinct CDR3 sequences listed, around 15% were seen once. This CDR3 contains 14 residues. Germline CDR1 and CDR2: KGHSH and LQKENI. The germline V and J ends were trimmed by 3 bases and 4 bases, with 11 bases remaining between them. The time point was: newly diagnosed GD, antithyroid drugs for less than 3 months. From RNA extracted from PBMCs, the TCR library was made. The sample also formed part of further work on T cells in Graves' hyperthyroidism and ophthalmopathy.

The sample in question was peripheral blood mononuclear cells (PBMCs), obtained at new diagnosis, from a patient treated with antithyroid drugs. The origin of this receptor is a man aged 35 to 55 with Graves disease. The chain joins TRBV18 to TRBJ2-3; no reliable D call. The CDR3 sequence: CASSPSRVADTQYF. The CDR3 nucleotides read TGTGCCAGCTCACCGTCAAGGGTGGCAGATACGCAGTATTTT.